This T cell receptor beta chain originates from a study of T cells after yellow fever vaccination. In the study overall: Each low-cell-number fraction was prepared by means of SMART-Seq v4 Ultra Low Input.

CDR3 size: 12 residues. V dropped 3 bases and J dropped 6 bases, with 9 bases sitting between them. Germline-derived CDR1 and CDR2 are KGHSH and LQKENI. Synthesis of TCR cDNA relied on 5'RACE template switching, which attached a universal primer site and UMIs. TCRdb redid the calling of the 5' RACE reads with MiXCR, one entry per CDR3 protein. Of about 69,000 distinct CDR3 sequences in the sample, roughly 6% were seen once. This clonotype has only a few counts. Its antigen is not identified. Broader study findings: Just a small share of clonotypes turned up in the CD4 compartment as well as the CD8 compartment. Abundant bulk-derived clonotypes could contaminate FACS-sorted repertoires.

The sample was CD4+ T cells sorted from PBMCs, taken approximately 16 days after the first yellow fever vaccination. The receptor comes from a man aged 18 to 30 who received the YFV17D yellow fever vaccine. The chain uses TRBV18 and TRBJ2-7; possible D gene TRBD2, 5 bases. The CDR3 is CASSPVDSEQYF. DNA of the CDR3: TGTGCCAGCTCACCCGTGGACTCCGAGCAGTACTTC.